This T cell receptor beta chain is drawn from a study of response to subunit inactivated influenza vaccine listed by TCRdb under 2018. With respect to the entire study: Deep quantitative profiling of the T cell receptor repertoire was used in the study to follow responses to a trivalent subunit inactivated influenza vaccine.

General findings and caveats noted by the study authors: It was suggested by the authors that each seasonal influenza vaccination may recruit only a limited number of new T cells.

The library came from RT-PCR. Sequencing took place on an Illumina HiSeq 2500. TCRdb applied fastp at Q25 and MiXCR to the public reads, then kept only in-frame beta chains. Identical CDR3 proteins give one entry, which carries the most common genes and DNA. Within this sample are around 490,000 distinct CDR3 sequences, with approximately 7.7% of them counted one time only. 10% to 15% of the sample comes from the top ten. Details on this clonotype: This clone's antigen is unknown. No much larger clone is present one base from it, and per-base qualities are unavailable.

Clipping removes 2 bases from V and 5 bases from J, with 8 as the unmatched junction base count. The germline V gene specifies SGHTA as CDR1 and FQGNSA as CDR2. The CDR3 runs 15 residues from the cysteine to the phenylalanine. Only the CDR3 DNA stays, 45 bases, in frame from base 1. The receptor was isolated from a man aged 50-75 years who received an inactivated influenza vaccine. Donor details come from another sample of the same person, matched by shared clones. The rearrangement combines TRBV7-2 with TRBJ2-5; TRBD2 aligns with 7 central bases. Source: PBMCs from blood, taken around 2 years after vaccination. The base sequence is TGTGCCAGCAGCTTAAGGGTTGGGGGAGGGGAGACCCAGTACTTC. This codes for CASSLRVGGGETQYF. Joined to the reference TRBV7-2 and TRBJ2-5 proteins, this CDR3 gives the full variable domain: GAGVSQSPSNKVTEKGKDVELRCDPISGHTALYWYRQSLGQGLEFLIYFQGNSAPDKSGLPSDRFSAERTGGSVSTLTIQRTQQEDSAVYLCASSLRVGGGETQYFGPGTRLLVL.